This T cell receptor beta chain comes out of a study of cytomegalovirus exposure and HLA in healthy donors. Broader study findings: TCR beta chains numbering more than 150 were designated cytomegalovirus-associated. In the roughly 120 validation repertoires, a later analysis found that first-cohort TCR clusters tended to co-occur.

A word on this clone: Its antigen is still unknown.

The table came from immunoSEQ multiplex PCR; TCRdb's copy has only in-frame clones and leaves some out. Of about 67,000 clones listed, 85% to 95% are singletons. The CDR3 runs 13 residues. Germline assignment: CDR1 LNHDA and CDR2 SQIVND (reference sequence). Trimming stripped 3 bases from V and 5 bases from J, with 10 bases between. The donors belonged to the roughly 110-subject validation cohort, separate from the 666-subject first cohort. The sequencing input was PBMCs. The rearrangement uses TRBV19 and TRBJ1-2; D remains unclear. The clonotype originates from a woman in her late teens or twenties in good health and CMV-seronegative. CDR3 residues: CASSIGSVYGYTF. The CDR3 DNA reads TGTGCCAGTAGTATTGGCTCAGTATATGGCTACACCTTC.